The 6 T cell receptor beta chains below come from one sample, sequenced in a study of cytomegalovirus exposure and HLA in healthy donors. TCRdb's table, derived via immunoSEQ multiplex PCR, lists solely in-frame clones and lacks some. Of under 65,000 clones listed, roughly nine tenths are singletons. Sequenced input: PBMCs. Every receptor here comes from a woman between 18 and 30 years old in good health and CMV-seropositive.

The rearrangement uses TRBV27 and TRBJ2-7, with D perhaps TRBD1 (6 bases). Germline V CDR1 and CDR2: MNHEY, SMNVEV (reference sequence). The CDR3 is made up of 13 amino acids. V was shortened by 3 bases and J by 5 bases, with 11 bases between the two germline ends. The CDR3 DNA is TGTGCCAGCAGTTTGGCAGGGGCTAACGAGCAGTACTTC. This sequence encodes CASSLAGANEQYF.

The CDR3 DNA sequence: TGTGCCAGCAGTGGGGGACATACGAAAGGCGCTCCTGGCTACACCTTC. The encoded protein is CASSGGHTKGAPGYTF. This rearrangement joins TRBV2 to TRBJ1-2; D perhaps matches TRBD1 (6 bases). CDR1 SNHLY and CDR2 FYNNEI come from the germline V gene. CDR3 size: 16 residues. V was pared by 4 bases and J by 7 bases, with 22 bases between.

This sequence joins TRBV30 and TRBJ2-6, with D uncertain. The CDR3 length is 15 residues. The germline CDR1 and CDR2 sequences are GTSNPN and SVGIG (reference sequence). Trimming removed 2 bases at V and 1 base at J, with 9 bases between. DNA of the CDR3: TGTGCCTGGAGTCCCCTTGAGTCTGGGGCCAACGTCCTGACTTTC. Its protein product is CAWSPLESGANVLTF.

The V and J genes are TRBV2 and TRBJ2-5, with a possible D match to TRBD2 (6 bases). V gave up 5 bases and J gave up 5 bases, with 15 bases separating them. Germline CDR1 and CDR2: SNHLY and FYNNEI. This CDR3 is 14 amino acids long. CDR3 loop: CASSPTSGVETQYF. CDR3 coding DNA: TGTGCCAGCAGTCCAACATCGGGGGTGGAGACCCAGTACTTC.

The chain has TRBV19 and TRBJ1-6; D is unclear. Germline CDR1 is LNHDA and CDR2 is SQIVND (reference sequence). Trimming cost V 2 bases and J 0 bases, with 14 bases left between them. The CDR3 loop spans 18 amino acids. The CDR3 protein is CASSISRNAGSYNSPLHF. The CDR3 DNA follows: TGTGCCAGTAGTATATCCAGGAATGCCGGCTCCTATAATTCACCCCTCCACTTT. Full variable domain (missing parts from reference TRBV19 and TRBJ1-6): DGGITQSPKYLFRKEGQNVTLSCEQNLNHDAMYWYRQDPGQGLRLIYYSQIVNDFQKGDIAEGYSVSREKKESFPLTVTSAQKNPTAFYLCASSISRNAGSYNSPLHFGNGTRLTVT.

V is TRBV5-4 and J is TRBJ2-7; 7 nucleotides line up with TRBD2. Germline V gives CDR1 SGHNT, CDR2 YYREEE (reference sequence). The CDR3 length is 13 residues. V gave up 1 base and J gave up 2 bases; unmatched junction bases: 0. CDR3 in amino acids: CASSLSGTYEQYF. CDR3 coding DNA: TGTGCCAGCAGCTTGAGCGGGACCTACGAGCAGTACTTC.